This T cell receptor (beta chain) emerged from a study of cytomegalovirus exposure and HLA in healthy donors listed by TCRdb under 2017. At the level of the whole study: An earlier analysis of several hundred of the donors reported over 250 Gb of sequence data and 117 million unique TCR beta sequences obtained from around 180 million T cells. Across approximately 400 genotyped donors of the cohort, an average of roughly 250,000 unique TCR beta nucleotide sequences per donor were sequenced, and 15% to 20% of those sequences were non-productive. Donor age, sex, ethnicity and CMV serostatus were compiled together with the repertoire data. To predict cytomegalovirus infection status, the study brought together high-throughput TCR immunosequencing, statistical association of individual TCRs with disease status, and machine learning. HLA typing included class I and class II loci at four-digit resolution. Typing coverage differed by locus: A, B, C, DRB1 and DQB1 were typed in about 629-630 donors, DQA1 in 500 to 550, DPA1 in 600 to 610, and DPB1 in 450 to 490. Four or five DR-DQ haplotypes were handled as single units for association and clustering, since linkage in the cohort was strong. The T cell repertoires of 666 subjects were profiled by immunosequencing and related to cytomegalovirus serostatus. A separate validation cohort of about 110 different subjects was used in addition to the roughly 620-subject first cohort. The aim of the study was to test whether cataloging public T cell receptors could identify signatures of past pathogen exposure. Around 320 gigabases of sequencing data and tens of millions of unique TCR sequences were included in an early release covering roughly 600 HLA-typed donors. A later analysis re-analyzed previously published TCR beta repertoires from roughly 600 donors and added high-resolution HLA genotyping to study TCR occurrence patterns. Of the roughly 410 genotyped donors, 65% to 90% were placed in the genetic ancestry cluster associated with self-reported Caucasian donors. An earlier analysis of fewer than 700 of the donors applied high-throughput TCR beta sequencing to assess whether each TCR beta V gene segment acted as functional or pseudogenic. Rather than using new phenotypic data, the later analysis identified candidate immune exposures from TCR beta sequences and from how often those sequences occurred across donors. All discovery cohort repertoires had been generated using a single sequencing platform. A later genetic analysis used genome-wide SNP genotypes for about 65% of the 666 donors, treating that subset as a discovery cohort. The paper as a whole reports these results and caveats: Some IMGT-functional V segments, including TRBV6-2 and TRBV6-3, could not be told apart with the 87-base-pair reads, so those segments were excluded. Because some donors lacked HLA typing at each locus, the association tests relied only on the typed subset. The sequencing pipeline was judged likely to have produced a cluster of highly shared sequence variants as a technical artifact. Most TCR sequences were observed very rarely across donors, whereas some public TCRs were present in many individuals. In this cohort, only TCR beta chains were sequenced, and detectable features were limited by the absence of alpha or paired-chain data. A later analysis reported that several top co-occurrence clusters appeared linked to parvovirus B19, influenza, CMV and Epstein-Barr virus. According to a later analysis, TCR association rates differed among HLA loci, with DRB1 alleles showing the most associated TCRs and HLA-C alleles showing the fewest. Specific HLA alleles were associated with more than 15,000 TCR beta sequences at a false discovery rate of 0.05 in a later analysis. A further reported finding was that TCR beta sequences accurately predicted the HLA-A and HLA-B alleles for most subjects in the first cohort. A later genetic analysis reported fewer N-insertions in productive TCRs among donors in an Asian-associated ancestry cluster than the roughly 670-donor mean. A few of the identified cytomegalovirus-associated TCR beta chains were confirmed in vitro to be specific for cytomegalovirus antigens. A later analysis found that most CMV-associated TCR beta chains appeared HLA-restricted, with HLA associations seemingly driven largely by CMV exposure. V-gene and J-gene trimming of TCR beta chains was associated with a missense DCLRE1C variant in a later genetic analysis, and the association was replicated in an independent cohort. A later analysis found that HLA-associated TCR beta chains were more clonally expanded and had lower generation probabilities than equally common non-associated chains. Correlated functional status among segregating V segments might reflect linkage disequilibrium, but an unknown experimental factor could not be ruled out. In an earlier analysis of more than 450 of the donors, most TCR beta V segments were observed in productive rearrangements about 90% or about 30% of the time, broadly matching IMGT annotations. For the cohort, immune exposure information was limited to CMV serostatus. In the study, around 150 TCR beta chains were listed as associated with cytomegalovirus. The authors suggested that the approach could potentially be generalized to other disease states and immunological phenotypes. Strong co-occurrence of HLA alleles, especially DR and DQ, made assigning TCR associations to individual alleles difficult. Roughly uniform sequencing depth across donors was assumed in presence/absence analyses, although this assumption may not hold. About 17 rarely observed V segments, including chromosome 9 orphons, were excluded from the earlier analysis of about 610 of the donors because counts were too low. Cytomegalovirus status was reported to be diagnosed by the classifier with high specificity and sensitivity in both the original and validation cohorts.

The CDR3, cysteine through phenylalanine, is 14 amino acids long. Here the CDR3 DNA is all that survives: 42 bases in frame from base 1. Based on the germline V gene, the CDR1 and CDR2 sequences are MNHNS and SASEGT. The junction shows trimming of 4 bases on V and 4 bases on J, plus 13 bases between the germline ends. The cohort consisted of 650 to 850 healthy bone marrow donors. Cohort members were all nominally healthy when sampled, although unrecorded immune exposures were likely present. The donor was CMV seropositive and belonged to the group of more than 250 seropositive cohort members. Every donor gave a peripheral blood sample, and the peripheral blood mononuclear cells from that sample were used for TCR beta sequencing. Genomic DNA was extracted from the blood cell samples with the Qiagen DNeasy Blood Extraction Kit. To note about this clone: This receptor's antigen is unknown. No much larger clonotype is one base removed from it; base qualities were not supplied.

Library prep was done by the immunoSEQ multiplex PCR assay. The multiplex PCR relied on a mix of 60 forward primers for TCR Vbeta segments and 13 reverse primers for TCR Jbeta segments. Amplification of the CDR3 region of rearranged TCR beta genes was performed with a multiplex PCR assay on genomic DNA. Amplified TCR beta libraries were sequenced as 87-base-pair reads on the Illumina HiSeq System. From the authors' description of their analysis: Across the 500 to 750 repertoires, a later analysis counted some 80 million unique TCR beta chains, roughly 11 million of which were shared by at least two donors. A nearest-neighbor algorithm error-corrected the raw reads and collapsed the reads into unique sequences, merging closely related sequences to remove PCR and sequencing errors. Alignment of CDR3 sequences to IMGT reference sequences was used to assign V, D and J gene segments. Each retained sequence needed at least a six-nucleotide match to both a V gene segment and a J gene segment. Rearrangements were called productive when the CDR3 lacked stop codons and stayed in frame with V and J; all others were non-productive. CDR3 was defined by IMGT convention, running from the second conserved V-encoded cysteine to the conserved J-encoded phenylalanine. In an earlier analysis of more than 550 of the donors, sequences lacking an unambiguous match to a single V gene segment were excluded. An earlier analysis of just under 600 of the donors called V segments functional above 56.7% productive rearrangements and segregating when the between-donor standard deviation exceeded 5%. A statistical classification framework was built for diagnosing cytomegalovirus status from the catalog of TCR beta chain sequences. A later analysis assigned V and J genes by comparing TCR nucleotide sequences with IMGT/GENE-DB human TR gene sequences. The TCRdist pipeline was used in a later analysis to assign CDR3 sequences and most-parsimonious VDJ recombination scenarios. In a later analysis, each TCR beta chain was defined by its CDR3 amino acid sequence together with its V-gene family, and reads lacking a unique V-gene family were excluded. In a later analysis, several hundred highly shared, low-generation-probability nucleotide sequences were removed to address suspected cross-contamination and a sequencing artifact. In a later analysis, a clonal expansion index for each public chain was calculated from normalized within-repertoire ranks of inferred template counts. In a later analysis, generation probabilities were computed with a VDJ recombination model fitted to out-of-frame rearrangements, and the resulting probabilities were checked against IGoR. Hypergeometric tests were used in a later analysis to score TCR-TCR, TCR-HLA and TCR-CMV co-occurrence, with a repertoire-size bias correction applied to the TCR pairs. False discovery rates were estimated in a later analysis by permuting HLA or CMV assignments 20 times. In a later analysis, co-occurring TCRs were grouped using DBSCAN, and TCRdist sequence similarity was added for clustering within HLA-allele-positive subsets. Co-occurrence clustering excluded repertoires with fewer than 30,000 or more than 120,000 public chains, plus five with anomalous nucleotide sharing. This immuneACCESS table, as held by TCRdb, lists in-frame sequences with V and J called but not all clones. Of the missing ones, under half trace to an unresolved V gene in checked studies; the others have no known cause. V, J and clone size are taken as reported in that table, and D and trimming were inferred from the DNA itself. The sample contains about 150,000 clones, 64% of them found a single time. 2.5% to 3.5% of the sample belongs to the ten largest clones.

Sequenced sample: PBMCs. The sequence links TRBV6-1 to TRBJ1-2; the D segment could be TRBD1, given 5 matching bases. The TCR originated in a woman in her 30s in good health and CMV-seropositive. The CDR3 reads CASSGQGGRYGYTF. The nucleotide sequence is TGTGCCAGCAGTGGCCAGGGTGGGCGCTATGGCTACACCTTC.